This TCR beta chain was recovered during a study of CD8 T cells in Susac syndrome. After extraction with the RNeasy kit, roughly 0.5 to 1 ug of the RNA was reverse transcribed using random hexamers. TCRdb passed the immunoSEQ multiplex PCR reads through MiXCR, listing each CDR3 protein once. This sample carries 100,000 to 150,000 distinct CDR3 sequences, over 75% of them seen once, and the ten largest clones take roughly 0.5%. Sample: CD8+ T cells from PBMCs. The clonotype originates from a human donor with multiple sclerosis.

The CDR3 spells CASSPVGSQETQYF. CDR3 DNA sequence: TGTGCCAGCAGCCCAGTCGGCAGCCAAGAGACCCAGTACTTC. V is TRBV12-3 or TRBV12-4 and J is TRBJ2-5, with D unresolved. V gave up 6 bases and J gave up 1 base, with 12 bases separating them. The CDR3 runs 14 residues.